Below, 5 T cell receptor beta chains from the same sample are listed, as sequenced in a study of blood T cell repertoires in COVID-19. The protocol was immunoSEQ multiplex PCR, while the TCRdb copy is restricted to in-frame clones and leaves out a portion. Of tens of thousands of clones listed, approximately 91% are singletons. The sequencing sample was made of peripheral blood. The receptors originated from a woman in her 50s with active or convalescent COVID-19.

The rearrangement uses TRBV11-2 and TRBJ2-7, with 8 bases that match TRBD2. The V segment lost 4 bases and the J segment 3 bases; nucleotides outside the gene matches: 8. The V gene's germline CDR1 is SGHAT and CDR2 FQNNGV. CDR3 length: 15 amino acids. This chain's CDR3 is CASSYQAGVVYEQYF. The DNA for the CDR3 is TGTGCCAGCAGCTACCAAGCGGGAGTGGTCTACGAGCAGTACTTC. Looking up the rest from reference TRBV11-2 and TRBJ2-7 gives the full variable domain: EAGVAQSPRYKIIEKRQSVAFWCNPISGHATLYWYQQILGQGPKLLIQFQNNGVVDDSQLPKDRFSAERLKGVDSTLKIQPAKLEDSAVYLCASSYQAGVVYEQYFGPGTRLTVT.

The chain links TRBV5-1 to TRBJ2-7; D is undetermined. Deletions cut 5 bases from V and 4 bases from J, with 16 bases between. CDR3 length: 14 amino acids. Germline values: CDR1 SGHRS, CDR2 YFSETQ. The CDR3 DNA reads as TGCGCCAGCAGACAACGTCAGGATCTATACGAGCAGTACTTC. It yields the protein CASRQRQDLYEQYF. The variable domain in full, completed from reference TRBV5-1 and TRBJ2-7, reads KAGVTQTPRYLIKTRGQQVTLSCSPISGHRSVSWYQQTPGQGLQFLFEYFSETQRNKGNFPGRFSGRQFSNSRSEMNVSTLELGDSALYLCASRQRQDLYEQYFGPGTRLTVT.

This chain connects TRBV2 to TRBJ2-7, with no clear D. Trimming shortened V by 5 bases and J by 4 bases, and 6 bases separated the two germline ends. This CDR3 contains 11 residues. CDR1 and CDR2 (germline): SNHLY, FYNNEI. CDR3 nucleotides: TGTGCCAGCAGTCCAGATTACGAGCAGTACTTC. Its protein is CASSPDYEQYF.

The CDR3 DNA reads TGCGCCAGCAGTGAGCTGGGACTAGGTACCCGCGAGCAGTACTTC. Encoded protein: CASSELGLGTREQYF. The chain uses TRBV10-1 and TRBJ2-7; the match to TRBD2 covers 8 bases. CDR1 WNHNN and CDR2 SYGVQD come from the germline V gene (reference sequence). The CDR3 consists of 15 residues. J gave up 6 bases and V 2 bases, and 9 bases lay outside the gene matches.

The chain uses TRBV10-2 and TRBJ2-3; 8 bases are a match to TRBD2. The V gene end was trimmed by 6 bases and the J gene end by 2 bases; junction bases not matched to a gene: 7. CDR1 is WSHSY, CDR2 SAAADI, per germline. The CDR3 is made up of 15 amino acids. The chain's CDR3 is CASSDIAGYTDTQYF. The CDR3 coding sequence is TGCGCCAGCAGCGATATAGCGGGATACACAGATACGCAGTATTTT.